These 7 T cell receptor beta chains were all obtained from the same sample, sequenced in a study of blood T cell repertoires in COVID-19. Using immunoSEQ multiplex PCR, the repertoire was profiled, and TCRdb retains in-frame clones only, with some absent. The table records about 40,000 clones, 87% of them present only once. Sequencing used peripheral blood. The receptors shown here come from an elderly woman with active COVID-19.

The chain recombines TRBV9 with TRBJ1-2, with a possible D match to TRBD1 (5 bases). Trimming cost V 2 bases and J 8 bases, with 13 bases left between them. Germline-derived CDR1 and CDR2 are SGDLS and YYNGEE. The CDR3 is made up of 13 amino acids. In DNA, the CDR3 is TGTGCCAGCAGCGTCGGCCAGGGCCCCGGCTACACCTTC. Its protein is CASSVGQGPGYTF.

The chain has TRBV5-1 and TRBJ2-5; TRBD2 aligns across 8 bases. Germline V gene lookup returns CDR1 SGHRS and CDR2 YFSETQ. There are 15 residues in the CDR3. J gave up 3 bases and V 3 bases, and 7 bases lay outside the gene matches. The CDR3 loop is CASSYRGGREETQYF. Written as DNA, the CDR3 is TGCGCCAGCAGCTACCGGGGGGGCCGGGAAGAGACCCAGTACTTC.

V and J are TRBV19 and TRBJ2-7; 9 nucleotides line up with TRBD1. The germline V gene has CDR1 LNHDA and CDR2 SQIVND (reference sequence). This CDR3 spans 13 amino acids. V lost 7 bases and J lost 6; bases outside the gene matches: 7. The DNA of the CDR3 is TGTGCCAGTACGCTGGGACAGGGAGCCGAGCAGTACTTC. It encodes CASTLGQGAEQYF.

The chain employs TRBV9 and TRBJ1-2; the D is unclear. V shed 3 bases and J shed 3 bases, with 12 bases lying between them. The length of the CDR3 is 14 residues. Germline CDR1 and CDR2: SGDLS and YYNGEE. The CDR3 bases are TGTGCCAGCAGCGGCGAATCAGGTGACTATGGCTACACCTTC. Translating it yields CASSGESGDYGYTF.

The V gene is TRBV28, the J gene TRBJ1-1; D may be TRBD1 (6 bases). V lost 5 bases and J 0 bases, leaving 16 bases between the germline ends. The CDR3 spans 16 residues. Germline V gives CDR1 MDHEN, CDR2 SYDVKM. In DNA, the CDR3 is TGTGCCAGCAGTCAACAGGGATTCGGATTGAACACTGAAGCTTTCTTT. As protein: CASSQQGFGLNTEAFF.

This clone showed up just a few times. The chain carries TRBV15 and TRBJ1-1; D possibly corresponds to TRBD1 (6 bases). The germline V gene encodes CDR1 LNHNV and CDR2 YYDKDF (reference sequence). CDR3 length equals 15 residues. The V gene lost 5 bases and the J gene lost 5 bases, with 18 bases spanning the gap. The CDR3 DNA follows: TGTGCCACCAGCGTCGGGGGGGCGGGCGGTACTGAAGCTTTCTTT. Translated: CATSVGGAGGTEAFF. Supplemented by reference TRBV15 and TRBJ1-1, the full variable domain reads DAMVIQNPRYQVTQFGKPVTLSCSQTLNHNVMYWYQQKSSQAPKLLFHYYDKDFNNEADTPDNFQSRRPNTSFCFLDIRSPGLGDTAMYLCATSVGGAGGTEAFFGQGTRLTVV.

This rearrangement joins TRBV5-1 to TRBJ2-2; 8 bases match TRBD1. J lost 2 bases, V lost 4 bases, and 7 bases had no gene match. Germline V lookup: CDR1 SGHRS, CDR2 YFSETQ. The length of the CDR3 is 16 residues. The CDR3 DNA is TGCGCCAGCAGCCCCCGGACAGGGATAAACACCGGGGAGCTGTTTTTT. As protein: CASSPRTGINTGELFF.